A single sample gave rise to the 10 T cell receptor beta chains below, sequenced in a study of T cell responses to AZD1222 COVID-19 vaccine. Profiling relied on immunoSEQ multiplex PCR, and the TCRdb table lists in-frame clones only, not all of them. The sample records 100,000 or so clones, 80% to 95% being singletons. The specimen comprised peripheral blood, sampled on day 0 of AZD1222 vaccination. The source is an adult in good health.

CDR3 nucleotide sequence: TGTGCCAGCAGTGAACGGAGCGGTACGCAGTATTTT. This sequence encodes CASSERSGTQYF. The V call is TRBV2, the J call TRBJ2-3, with a weak D call TRBD2 (5 bases). The V and J ends lost 2 bases and 8 bases respectively, with 8 bases between them. CDR1 and CDR2 from the germline V gene are SNHLY and FYNNEI. The CDR3 is 12 residues long.

This clone was seen once. The rearrangement joins TRBV6-1 to TRBJ2-2, with 9 bases identical to TRBD2. The CDR3 has 19 amino acids. V lost 2 bases and J lost 6; bases outside the gene matches: 16. Looked up from germline, CDR1 is MNHNS and CDR2 is SASEGT. The CDR3 coding sequence is TGTGCCAGCAGTGAAATGTCGAGGAGGGGACTAGCCCTTCCCGGGGAGCTGTTTTTT. This translates into CASSEMSRRGLALPGELFF.

This chain links TRBV2 with TRBJ2-1; D possibly corresponds to TRBD1 (6 bases). This CDR3 is built from 16 residues. Germline V lookup: CDR1 SNHLY, CDR2 FYNNEI. Between the trimmed V and J ends, which lost 4 bases and 0 bases, there was a span of 13 bases. The DNA for the CDR3 is TGTGCCAGCAGTGGGGAAGTAGGGGGCTCCTACAATGAGCAGTTCTTC. Translating it yields CASSGEVGGSYNEQFF. The full variable domain, with the rest looked up from reference TRBV2 and TRBJ2-1, is EPEVTQTPSHQVTQMGQEVILRCVPISNHLYFYWYRQILGQKVEFLVSFYNNEISEKSEIFDDQFSVERPDGSNFTLKIRSTKLEDSAMYFCASSGEVGGSYNEQFFGPGTRLTVL.

This clone appeared a few times. J is TRBJ2-4 and V is TRBV7-2; 7 bases fit TRBD1. The V and J ends lost 5 bases and 6 bases, in that order; junction bases with no gene match: 7. CDR3 length: 14 amino acids. The V gene's germline CDR1 is SGHTA and CDR2 FQGNSA. The CDR3 loop is CASSIQGVGNIQYF. Written as DNA, the CDR3 is TGTGCCAGCAGCATCCAGGGGGTAGGAAACATTCAGTACTTC.

The V gene is TRBV27, the J gene TRBJ1-4; a possible D gene is TRBD1 (5 bases). This CDR3 region has 15 residues. Germline V lookup: CDR1 MNHEY, CDR2 SMNVEV (reference sequence). The V gene lost 6 bases and the J gene lost 8 bases, with 19 bases spanning the gap. CDR3 amino acids: CASSPGGRVGEKLFF. The CDR3 DNA sequence: TGTGCCAGCAGCCCTGGGGGGAGGGTTGGAGAAAAACTGTTTTTT.

In this sample, this clone turned up once. The V gene is TRBV29-1, the J gene TRBJ2-3, with D perhaps TRBD1 (6 bases). Trimming took 7 bases from V and 4 from J, leaving 15 bases between them. The CDR3 loop spans 13 amino acids. Germline CDR1 SQVTM, CDR2 ANQGSEA. CDR3 DNA: TGCAGCGCCATAGGGGGTATCGCAGATACGCAGTATTTT. This gives the protein CSAIGGIADTQYF.

The gene calls are TRBV5-1 and TRBJ2-3; 7 bases are a match to TRBD1. After removal of 3 bases from V and 7 bases from J, the junction contained 8 bases not matched to a gene. Germline CDR1 reads SGHRS; CDR2 reads YFSETQ. The CDR3 has 14 amino acids. Here the CDR3 DNA reads TGCGCCAGCAGCTCCACAGACAGGGCCCATACGCAGTATTTT. Protein product: CASSSTDRAHTQYF.

The chain combines TRBV28 with TRBJ2-2, with TRBD2 matching over 11 bases. Germline V gene data show CDR1 as MDHEN and CDR2 as SYDVKM. The CDR3 length is 15 residues. J gave up 0 bases and V 6 bases, and 0 bases lay outside the gene matches. CDR3 amino acids: CASRLAGANTGELFF. The CDR3 DNA is TGTGCCAGCAGACTAGCGGGGGCGAACACCGGGGAGCTGTTTTTT. Full variable domain (missing parts from reference TRBV28 and TRBJ2-2): DVKVTQSSRYLVKRTGEKVFLECVQDMDHENMFWYRQDPGLGLRLIYFSYDVKMKEKGDIPEGYSVSREKKERFSLILESASTNQTSMYLCASRLAGANTGELFFGEGSRLTVL.

The gene calls are TRBV19 and TRBJ2-1; 11 bases line up with TRBD2. The CDR3 covers 16 residues. The ends lost 6 bases at V and 7 bases at J; junction bases unmatched: 11. CDR1 is LNHDA and CDR2 is SQIVND in the germline V gene (reference sequence). The DNA for the CDR3 is TGTGCCAGTAGACCCTTAACTAGCGGGAGTGGAAATGAGCAGTTCTTC. It is translated as CASRPLTSGSGNEQFF.

The gene calls are TRBV2 and TRBJ2-3, with 8 bases matching TRBD1. The CDR3 contains 13 residues. CDR1 is SNHLY and CDR2 is FYNNEI in the germline V gene. Trimming cost V 9 bases and J 3 bases; bases outside gene matches: 5. The CDR3 spells CARTGAPTDTQYF. For the CDR3, the DNA is TGTGCCAGGACAGGGGCCCCTACAGATACGCAGTATTTT. Together with reference TRBV2 and TRBJ2-3, the CDR3 gives the full variable domain: EPEVTQTPSHQVTQMGQEVILRCVPISNHLYFYWYRQILGQKVEFLVSFYNNEISEKSEIFDDQFSVERPDGSNFTLKIRSTKLEDSAMYFCARTGAPTDTQYFGPGTRLTVL.